The source of this TCR beta chain is a study of blood T cell repertoires in COVID-19. Turning to the study itself: Sources were T cells, B-cell-depleted T cells, or PBMCs; the material itself was cDNA or gDNA.

This clone has just one count. Followed longitudinally, the Seattle patients had been enrolled during active infection. CDR1 and CDR2 from the germline V gene are LNHDA and SQIVND (reference sequence). The V segment lost 10 bases and the J segment 3 bases; nucleotides outside the gene matches: 4. This CDR3 is built from 12 residues. Assay: immunoSEQ multiplex PCR; the TCRdb copy retains only in-frame clones and omits some. The data show some 360,000 clones, with around 87% seen just once and approximately 2.5% held by the top ten. The sample comprised peripheral blood. V gene TRBV19 combines with J gene TRBJ2-5; 8 bases align to TRBD1. The receptor was isolated from a woman aged 60-75 years with COVID-19, enrolled during active disease. The CDR3 spells CATSTGEETQYF. DNA for the CDR3: TGTGCCACCTCGACAGGGGAAGAGACCCAGTACTTC.